Below, 17 T cell receptor beta chains from the same sample are listed, as sequenced in a study of CD8+ T cells in alopecia areata. The treatment was: oral pan-JAK inhibitor, 5-10 mg twice daily. cDNA prepared by RNA extraction and subsequent reverse transcription served as the template for sequencing. Here immunoSEQ multiplex PCR was the method, and the copy in TCRdb shows in-frame clones only, minus some. The table has 150,000 to 200,000 clones, 65% seen once. Here the sequenced sample was CD4+ T cells sorted from blood, taken at week 4, from a patient treated with tofacitinib. The receptor set was obtained from a human donor with alopecia areata.

This clone was recorded once. This chain joins TRBV30 and TRBJ2-7; D is ambiguous. CDR3 length: 13 residues. Per the germline V gene, CDR1 is GTSNPN and CDR2 is SVGIG (reference sequence). The V gene lost 2 bases and the J gene lost 0 bases, with 8 bases spanning the gap. In nucleotides, the CDR3 is TGTGCCTGGAGTCCCCAGAGCTCCTACGAGCAGTACTTC. Protein product: CAWSPQSSYEQYF. The complete variable domain, with remaining parts taken from reference TRBV30 and TRBJ2-7, reads SQTIHQWPATLVQPVGSPLSLECTVEGTSNPNLYWYRQAAGRGLQLLFYSVGIGQISSEVPQNLSASRPQDRQFILSSKKLLLSDSGFYLCAWSPQSSYEQYFGPGTRLTVT.

J is TRBJ2-7 and V is TRBV11-2; the match to TRBD2 covers 10 bases. Germline CDR1 is SGHAT and CDR2 is FQNNGV. V was pared by 3 bases and J by 12 bases, with 20 bases of the junction left unmatched. This CDR3 is 17 amino acids long. CDR3 in amino acids: CASSFSLRSGTSAIRYF. Written as DNA, the CDR3 is TGTGCCAGCAGCTTTAGCCTACGCTCCGGGACTAGCGCCATCAGGTACTTC.

The rearrangement links TRBV13 to TRBJ1-2; TRBD1 agrees at 12 bases. Per the germline V gene, CDR1 is PRHDT and CDR2 is FYEKMQ (reference sequence). CDR3 length: 17 amino acids. With V trimmed by 5 bases and J by 4 bases, 11 bases remained unmatched. In DNA form, the CDR3 reads TGTGCCAGCAGCGAGCGGGACAGGGGGCTTTGGGGCTATGGCTACACCTTC. The encoded protein is CASSERDRGLWGYGYTF.

The chain employs TRBV29-1 and TRBJ2-3, with D possibly being TRBD2 (5 bases). The germline gives CDR1 SQVTM, CDR2 ANQGSEA. V lost 5 bases, J lost 2 bases, and 11 bases lay in between. CDR3 size: 13 residues. The CDR3 region is CSVPGEHTDTQYF. CDR3 coding DNA: TGCAGCGTTCCCGGGGAACACACAGATACGCAGTATTTT.

The rearrangement uses TRBV9 and TRBJ2-7; tentative D call: TRBD1 (8 bases). CDR1 is SGDLS, CDR2 YYNGEE, per germline. Trimming cost V 4 bases and J 7 bases, with 24 bases left between them. This CDR3 contains 16 residues. The CDR3 reads CASSLAVTGVSGEQYF. The CDR3 bases are TGTGCCAGCAGCCTAGCGGTGACAGGGGTATCGGGTGAGCAGTACTTC.

The chain joins TRBV25-1 to TRBJ1-2, with unresolved D. This CDR3 has 13 residues. From germline, CDR1 is MGHDK and CDR2 SYGVNS. Trimming removed 3 bases from V and 2 bases from J, with 7 bases in between. In DNA form, the CDR3 reads TGTGCCAGCAGTGAGTGGGGAAACTATGGCTACACCTTC. It codes for CASSEWGNYGYTF.

The J gene is TRBJ1-2, the V gene TRBV28; the D gene is possibly TRBD1 (5 bases). CDR1 and CDR2 from the germline V gene are MDHEN and SYDVKM. The length of the CDR3 is 13 residues. Between the trimmed V and J ends, which lost 6 bases and 1 base, there was a span of 9 bases. The DNA of the CDR3 is TGTGCCAGCAGGGGGGGAAATAACTATGGCTACACCTTC. Translation gives CASRGGNNYGYTF.

V is TRBV6-5 and J is TRBJ1-2, with D possibly being TRBD1 (5 bases). The CDR3 runs to 13 residues. V was cut by 2 bases and J by 7 bases, with 11 bases left in between. CDR1 is MNHEY and CDR2 is SVGAGI in the germline V gene. CDR3 sequence: CASSYAGASGYTF. CDR3 nucleotides: TGTGCCAGCAGTTACGCCGGGGCTAGTGGCTACACCTTC.

This chain connects TRBV30 to TRBJ2-3; perhaps D is TRBD1 or TRBD2 (6 bases each). The CDR3 loop spans 13 amino acids. CDR1 and CDR2 (germline): GTSNPN, SVGIG (reference sequence). V lost 4 bases and J 1 base, leaving 9 bases between the germline ends. CDR3 protein: CAWKRGGTDTQYF. Here the CDR3 DNA reads TGTGCCTGGAAAAGGGGGGGCACAGATACGCAGTATTTT.

The genes are TRBV30 and TRBJ1-3; no reliable D call. CDR1 is GTSNPN and CDR2 is SVGIG in the germline V gene (reference sequence). V was clipped by 2 bases and J by 0 bases, with 11 bases between them. The CDR3 length is 15 residues. The CDR3 DNA sequence: TGTGCCTGGAGTCCCAAGTCGTTCTCTGGAAACACCATATATTTT. This encodes CAWSPKSFSGNTIYF. Full variable domain (rest looked up from reference TRBV30 and TRBJ1-3): SQTIHQWPATLVQPVGSPLSLECTVEGTSNPNLYWYRQAAGRGLQLLFYSVGIGQISSEVPQNLSASRPQDRQFILSSKKLLLSDSGFYLCAWSPKSFSGNTIYFGEGSWLTVV.

The V gene is TRBV5-1, the J gene TRBJ2-7; no definite D call. V shed 4 bases and J shed 3 bases, with 8 bases lying between them. The germline gives CDR1 SGHRS, CDR2 YFSETQ. This CDR3 spans 12 amino acids. The CDR3 nucleotides are TGCGCCAGCAGCAAGGAGAGCTACGAGCAGTACTTC. It codes for CASSKESYEQYF.

The chain links TRBV7-3 to TRBJ1-5, with D hard to call. Germline V lookup: CDR1 SGHTA, CDR2 FQGTGA. This CDR3 has 14 residues. The V end lost 5 bases, the J end lost 7 bases, and 15 bases lay between the germline ends. CDR3: CASSVDGVPQPQHF. The CDR3 nucleotides read TGTGCCAGCAGCGTGGACGGTGTACCCCAGCCCCAGCATTTT.

The chain couples TRBV5-6 to TRBJ2-1; the D gene is possibly TRBD1 (6 bases). Trimming took off 0 bases at V and 6 bases at J, with 10 bases between the two ends. This CDR3 comprises 14 residues. CDR1 and CDR2 (germline): SGHDT, YYEEEE. DNA for the CDR3: TGTGCCAGCAGCTTGGCGACAGGAATCAATGAGCAGTTCTTC. Amino acids: CASSLATGINEQFF.

This clone showed up just a few times. This chain uses TRBV19 with TRBJ2-4; either TRBD1 or TRBD2 may fit D (5 bases each). With 6 bases removed from V and 0 bases from J, the gap between germline ends came to 12 bases. Germline-derived CDR1 and CDR2 are LNHDA and SQIVND (reference sequence). The CDR3 is 15 amino acids. The CDR3 DNA is TGTGCCAGTAGCCAGGGACGCCTAGCCAAAAACATTCAGTACTTC. Its protein product is CASSQGRLAKNIQYF.

This clone has only one observation. The chain combines TRBV13 with TRBJ1-4; D ambiguous. V was clipped by 2 bases and J by 4 bases, with 11 bases between them. CDR3 length: 15 amino acids. The germline V gene encodes CDR1 PRHDT and CDR2 FYEKMQ (reference sequence). DNA of the CDR3: TGTGCCAGCAGCTTACGGGCAGGCCTTAATGAAAAACTGTTTTTT. Translated: CASSLRAGLNEKLFF.

Comments on this clone: The same CDR3 can be traced to other DNA sequences in this sample. This sequence joins TRBV30 and TRBJ1-2; D call uncertain. Trimming took off 0 bases at V and 4 bases at J, with 9 bases between the two ends. This CDR3 comprises 13 residues. Germline V gene data show CDR1 as GTSNPN and CDR2 as SVGIG (reference sequence). The CDR3 DNA reads as TGTGCCTGGAGTGTACTGGGAACCTATGGCTACACCTTC. It translates to CAWSVLGTYGYTF.

V usage is TRBV5-1 and J usage is TRBJ1-5, with TRBD1 as a possible D gene (6 bases). This CDR3 is 14 amino acids long. The V gene's germline CDR1 is SGHRS and CDR2 YFSETQ. The V end lost 4 bases, the J end lost 6 bases, and 14 bases lay between the germline ends. CDR3 sequence (DNA): TGCGCCAGCAGCCGGACGGGGGCTGGTCAGCCCCAGCATTTT. It is translated as CASSRTGAGQPQHF.